These T cell receptor beta chains were read from a single sample in a study of T cell responses to AZD1222 COVID-19 vaccine. TCRdb's copy holds only in-frame clones and misses some; the assay was immunoSEQ multiplex PCR. The sample yields 150,000 to 190,000 clones, more than 90% seen once. This sample comprised peripheral blood, obtained 28 days after the second AZD1222 dose. The source is an adult who received the AZD1222 COVID-19 vaccine. Both conserved end residues are part of each CDR3. The D gene is left open where the match is weak. The size field is filled for only some rows; it gives once, few, many or a size class.

.,TRBV25-1,.,TRBJ1-1,TGTGCCAGCGCACAGGGCCTTAGGACTGAAGCTTTCTTT,CASAQGLRTEAFF
.,TRBV20-1,.,TRBJ2-3,TGCAGTGCTAGTTTAATAGGAAAAGATACGCAGTATTTT,CSASLIGKDTQYF
.,TRBV19,.,TRBJ2-2,TGTGCCAGTAGTTCTTCGGGTTGGACAGCGAACACCGGGGAGCTGTTTTTT,CASSSSGWTANTGELFF
TRBD1,TRBV27,once,TRBJ1-5,TGTGCCAGCAGCCTTCGGGGGACAGGGTACAATCAGCCCCAGCATTTT,CASSLRGTGYNQPQHF
.,TRBV2,.,TRBJ1-4,TGTGCCAGCAGTGAAGGGCAGTATAATGAAAAACTGTTTTTT,CASSEGQYNEKLFF
TRBD1,TRBV3-1/TRBV3-2,.,TRBJ2-7,TGTGCCAGCAGCCCGGGGACAGCGTACTCCTACGAGCAGTACTTC,CASSPGTAYSYEQYF
.,TRBV6-2/TRBV6-3,.,TRBJ2-5,TGTGCCAGCAGTGACTCGGGGGGCGGGCAGACCCAGTACTTC,CASSDSGGGQTQYF
.,TRBV10-3,.,TRBJ2-7,TGTGCCATCAGTGAGGGTTCTTCTGCCGGGAGCTACGAGCAGTACTTC,CAISEGSSAGSYEQYF
TRBD1,TRBV5-4,.,TRBJ2-1,TGTGCCAGCAGCTTGGAGGGGGCCACCAGCTCCTACAATGAGCAGTTCTTC,CASSLEGATSSYNEQFF
.,TRBV18,.,TRBJ1-5,TGTGCCAGCTCACCCAGTAGCAGGGACCAGCCCCAGCATTTT,CASSPSSRDQPQHF
TRBD1,TRBV9,.,TRBJ1-1,TGTGCCAGCAGCGCACAGACAGGGCTGGGAACTGAAGCTTTCTTT,CASSAQTGLGTEAFF
TRBD1,TRBV3-1/TRBV3-2,.,TRBJ2-1,TGTGCCAGCACCCGACAGGGAAGCTCCTACAATGAGCAGTTCTTC,CASTRQGSSYNEQFF
.,TRBV18,few,TRBJ1-4,TGTGCCAGCTCACGGCAGGGCGGAAGGACTAATGAAAAACTGTTTTTT,CASSRQGGRTNEKLFF
TRBD1,TRBV5-1,.,TRBJ1-2,TGCGCCAGCAGCGTAGGGGGGACAGCGAACTATGGCTACACCTTC,CASSVGGTANYGYTF
.,TRBV11-2,.,TRBJ2-7,TGTGCCAGCAGCTTATCTGGGGGGCAGGGCGAGCAGTACTTC,CASSLSGGQGEQYF
.,TRBV7-8,.,TRBJ1-2,TGTGCCAGCAGCTTAGGTCGAGTCCCTAACTATGGCTACACCTTC,CASSLGRVPNYGYTF
.,TRBV5-1,once,TRBJ2-1,TGCGCCAGCAGCATACAGAGCTACAATGAGCAGTTCTTC,CASSIQSYNEQFF
.,TRBV19,few,TRBJ1-2,TGTGCCAGTAGTAGCAGGGCCCCCTTTAATTATGGCTACACCTTC,CASSSRAPFNYGYTF
.,TRBV3-1/TRBV3-2,once,TRBJ1-1,TGTGCCAGCAGCCAAGGGGGGGGACATGTCTCTGAAGCTTTCTTT,CASSQGGGHVSEAFF
TRBD2,TRBV19,.,TRBJ2-1,TGTGCCAGTAGTCAACCGGGACTAGCCTACAATGAGCAGTTCTTC,CASSQPGLAYNEQFF
.,TRBV13,once,TRBJ1-4,TGTGCCAGCAGCCGGTATGCAACTAATGAAAAACTGTTTTTT,CASSRYATNEKLFF
.,TRBV18,.,TRBJ1-5,TGTGCCAGCTCACCATTGGGGGGTGGCAATCAGCCCCAGCATTTT,CASSPLGGGNQPQHF
TRBD2,TRBV5-1,.,TRBJ2-5,TGCGCCAGCAGCCTTACTAGCGGGAGGGCCGTTTGGGCCCAAGAGACCCAGTACTTC,CASSLTSGRAVWAQETQYF
.,TRBV15,.,TRBJ1-1,TGTGCCACCAGCAGAGATGGGGAGGTGAACACTGAAGCTTTCTTT,CATSRDGEVNTEAFF
.,TRBV30,.,TRBJ1-2,TGTGCCTGGAGTGTAGGATCCCTGGGGGGTCTGGGTGGCTACACCTTC,CAWSVGSLGGLGGYTF
TRBD1,TRBV19,once,TRBJ1-1,TGTGCTACTAAGAGGGACAGGAACACTGAAGCTTTCTTT,CATKRDRNTEAFF
TRBD1,TRBV7-6,.,TRBJ2-7,TGTGCCAGCACCTCGCAGGGGACAGCAGGCCACGAGCAGTACTTC,CASTSQGTAGHEQYF
.,TRBV6-2/TRBV6-3,.,TRBJ1-1,TGTGCCAGCAGTTATCTGTTCAACACTGAAGCTTTCTTT,CASSYLFNTEAFF
TRBD2,TRBV10-1,.,TRBJ2-1,TGCGCCAGCAGTTCTAGCGGGGAACAGCAGTTCTTC,CASSSSGEQQFF
.,TRBV18,medium-sized,TRBJ1-4,TGTGCCAGCTCCCGATCAAATGAAAAACTGTTTTTT,CASSRSNEKLFF